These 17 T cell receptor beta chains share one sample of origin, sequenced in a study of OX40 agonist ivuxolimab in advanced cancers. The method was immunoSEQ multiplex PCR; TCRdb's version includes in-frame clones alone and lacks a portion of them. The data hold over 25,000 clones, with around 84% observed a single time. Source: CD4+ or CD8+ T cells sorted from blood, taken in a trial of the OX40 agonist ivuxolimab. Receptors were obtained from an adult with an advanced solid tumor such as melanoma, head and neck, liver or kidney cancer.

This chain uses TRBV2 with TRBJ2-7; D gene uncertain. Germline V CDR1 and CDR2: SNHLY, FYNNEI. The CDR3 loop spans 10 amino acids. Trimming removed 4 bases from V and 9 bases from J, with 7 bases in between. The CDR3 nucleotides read TGTGCCAGCAGTGGCTTGGGGCAGTACTTC. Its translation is CASSGLGQYF.

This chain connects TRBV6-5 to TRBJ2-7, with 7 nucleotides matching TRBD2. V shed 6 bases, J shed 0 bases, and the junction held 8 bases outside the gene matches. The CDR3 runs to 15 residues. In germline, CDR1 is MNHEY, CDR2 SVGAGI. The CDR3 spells CASRTWGGSSYEQYF. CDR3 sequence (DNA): TGTGCCAGCAGAACATGGGGGGGAAGCTCCTACGAGCAGTACTTC.

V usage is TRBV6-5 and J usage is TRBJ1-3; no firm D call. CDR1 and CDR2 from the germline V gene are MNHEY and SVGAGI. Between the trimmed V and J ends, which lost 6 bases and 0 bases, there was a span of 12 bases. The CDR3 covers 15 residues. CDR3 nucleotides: TGTGCCAGCAGCCTCAGACACATCTCTGGAAACACCATATATTTT. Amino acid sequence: CASSLRHISGNTIYF.

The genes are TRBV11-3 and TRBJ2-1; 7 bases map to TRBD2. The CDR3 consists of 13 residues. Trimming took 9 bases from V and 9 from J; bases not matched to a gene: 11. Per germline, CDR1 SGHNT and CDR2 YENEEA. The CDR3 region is CASRRDYSGEQFF. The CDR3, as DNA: TGTGCCAGTAGACGGGACTATTCAGGTGAGCAGTTCTTC.

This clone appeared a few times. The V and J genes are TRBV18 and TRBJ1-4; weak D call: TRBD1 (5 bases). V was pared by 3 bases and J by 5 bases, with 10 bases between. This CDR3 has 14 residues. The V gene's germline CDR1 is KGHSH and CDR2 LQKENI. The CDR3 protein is CASSPWGLNEKLFF. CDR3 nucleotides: TGTGCCAGCTCACCGTGGGGCCTCAATGAAAAACTGTTTTTT.

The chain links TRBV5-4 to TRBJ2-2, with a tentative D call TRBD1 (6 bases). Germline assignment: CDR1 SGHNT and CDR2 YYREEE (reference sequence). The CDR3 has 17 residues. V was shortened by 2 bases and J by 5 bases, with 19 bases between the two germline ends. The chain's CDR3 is CASSFGAGALWTGELFF. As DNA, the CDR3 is TGTGCCAGCAGCTTCGGGGCAGGGGCCTTATGGACCGGGGAGCTGTTTTTT.

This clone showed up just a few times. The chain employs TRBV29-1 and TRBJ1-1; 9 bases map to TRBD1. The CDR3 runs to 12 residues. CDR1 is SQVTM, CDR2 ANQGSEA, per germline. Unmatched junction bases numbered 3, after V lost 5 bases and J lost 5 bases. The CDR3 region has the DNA TGCAGCGTTCCGGGACAGGGAACTGAAGCTTTCTTT. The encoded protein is CSVPGQGTEAFF.

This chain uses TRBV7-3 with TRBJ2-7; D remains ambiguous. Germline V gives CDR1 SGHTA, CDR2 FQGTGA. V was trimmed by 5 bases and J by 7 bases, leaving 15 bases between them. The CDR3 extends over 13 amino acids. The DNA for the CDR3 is TGTGCCAGCAGCCGTTATATGGGTGAAGAGCAGTACTTC. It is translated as CASSRYMGEEQYF.

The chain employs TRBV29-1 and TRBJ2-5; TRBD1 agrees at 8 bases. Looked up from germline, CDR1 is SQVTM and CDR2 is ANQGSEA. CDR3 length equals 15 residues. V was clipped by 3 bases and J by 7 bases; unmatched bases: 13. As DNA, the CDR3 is TGCAGCGTTGAGGACAGGGTAGAAATGGTGGCGACCCAGTACTTC. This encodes CSVEDRVEMVATQYF.

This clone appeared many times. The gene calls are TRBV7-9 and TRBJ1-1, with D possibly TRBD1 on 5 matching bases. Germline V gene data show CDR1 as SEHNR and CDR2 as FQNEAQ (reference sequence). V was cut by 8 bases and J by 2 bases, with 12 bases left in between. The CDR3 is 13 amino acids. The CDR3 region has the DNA TGTGCCAGCGAGGGACCCCTCAACACTGAAGCTTTCTTT. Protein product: CASEGPLNTEAFF.

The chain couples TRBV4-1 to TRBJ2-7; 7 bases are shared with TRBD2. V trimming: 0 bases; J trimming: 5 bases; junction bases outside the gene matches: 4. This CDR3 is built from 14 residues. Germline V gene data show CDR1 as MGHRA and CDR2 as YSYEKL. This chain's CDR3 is CASSQEGREDEQYF. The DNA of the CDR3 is TGCGCCAGCAGCCAAGAAGGTCGGGAGGACGAGCAGTACTTC.

Written as DNA, the CDR3 is TGCGCCAGCAGCCAAGAAACAGCCAGATCCTATGGCTACACCTTC. It encodes CASSQETARSYGYTF. This chain connects TRBV4-3 to TRBJ1-2; D remains ambiguous. V lost 0 bases, J lost 4 bases, and 12 bases lay in between. The CDR3 length is 15 residues. Germline V lookup: CDR1 LGHNA, CDR2 YSLEER.

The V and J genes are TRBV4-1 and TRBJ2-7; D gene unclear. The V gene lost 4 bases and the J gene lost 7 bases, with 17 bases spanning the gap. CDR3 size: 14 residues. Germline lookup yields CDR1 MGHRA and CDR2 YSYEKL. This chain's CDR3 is CASSLRPGHREQYF. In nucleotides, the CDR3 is TGCGCCAGCAGCCTTAGGCCCGGCCATCGGGAGCAGTACTTC.

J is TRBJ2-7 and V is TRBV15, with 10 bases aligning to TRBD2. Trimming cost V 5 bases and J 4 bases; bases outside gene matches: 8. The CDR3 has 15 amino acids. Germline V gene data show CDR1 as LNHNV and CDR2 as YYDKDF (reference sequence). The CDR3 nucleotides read TGTGCCACCAGCGGGGAAGCGGGAGGGTATTACGAGCAGTACTTC. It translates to CATSGEAGGYYEQYF. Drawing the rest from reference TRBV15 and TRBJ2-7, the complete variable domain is DAMVIQNPRYQVTQFGKPVTLSCSQTLNHNVMYWYQQKSSQAPKLLFHYYDKDFNNEADTPDNFQSRRPNTSFCFLDIRSPGLGDTAMYLCATSGEAGGYYEQYFGPGTRLTVT.

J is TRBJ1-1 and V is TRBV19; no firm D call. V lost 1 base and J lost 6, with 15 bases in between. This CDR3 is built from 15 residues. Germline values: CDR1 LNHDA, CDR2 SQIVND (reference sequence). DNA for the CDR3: TGTGCCAGTAGTATAGCGGCCCGAGGGATCTCTGAAGCTTTCTTT. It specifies CASSIAARGISEAFF. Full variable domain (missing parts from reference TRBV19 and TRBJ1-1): DGGITQSPKYLFRKEGQNVTLSCEQNLNHDAMYWYRQDPGQGLRLIYYSQIVNDFQKGDIAEGYSVSREKKESFPLTVTSAQKNPTAFYLCASSIAARGISEAFFGQGTRLTVV.

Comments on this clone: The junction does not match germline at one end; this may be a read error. The CDR3 DNA is TGTGCCAGCAGTGAACCAGCGGGATTTGGCGCCAATGAGCAGCTCTTC. Translation gives CASSEPAGFGANEQLF. This chain joins TRBV28 and TRBJ2-1; 7 bases fit TRBD2. Germline-derived CDR1 and CDR2 are MDHEN and SYDVKM. This CDR3 spans 16 amino acids.

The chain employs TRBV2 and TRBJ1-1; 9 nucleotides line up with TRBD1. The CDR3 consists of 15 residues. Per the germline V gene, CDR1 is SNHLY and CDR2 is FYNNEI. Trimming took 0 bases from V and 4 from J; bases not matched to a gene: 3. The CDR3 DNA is TGTGCCAGCAGTGAAGCGGAGGACAGGGGCACTGAAGCTTTCTTT. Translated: CASSEAEDRGTEAFF.